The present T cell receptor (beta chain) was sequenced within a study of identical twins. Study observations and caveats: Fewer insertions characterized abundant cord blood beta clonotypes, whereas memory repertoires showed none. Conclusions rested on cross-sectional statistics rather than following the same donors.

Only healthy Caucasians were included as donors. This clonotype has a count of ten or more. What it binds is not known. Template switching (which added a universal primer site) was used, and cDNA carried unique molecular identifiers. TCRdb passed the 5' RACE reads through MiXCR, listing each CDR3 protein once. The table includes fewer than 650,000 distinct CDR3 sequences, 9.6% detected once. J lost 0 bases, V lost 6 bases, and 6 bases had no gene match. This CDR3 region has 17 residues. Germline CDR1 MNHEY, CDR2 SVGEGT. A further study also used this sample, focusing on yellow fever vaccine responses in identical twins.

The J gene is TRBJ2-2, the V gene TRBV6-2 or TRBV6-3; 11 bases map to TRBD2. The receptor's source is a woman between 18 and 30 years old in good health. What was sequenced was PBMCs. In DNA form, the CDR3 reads TGTGCCAGCAGCTCCCTAGCGGGAGGATCGAACACCGGGGAGCTGTTTTTT. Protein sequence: CASSSLAGGSNTGELFF.